This T cell receptor (beta chain) was captured in a study of blood T cell repertoires in COVID-19. Here immunoSEQ multiplex PCR was the method, and the copy in TCRdb shows in-frame clones only, minus some. The data contain roughly 130,000 clones, about four fifths of them singletons. The sequenced sample consisted of peripheral blood. The receptor comes from a woman between 50 and 59 years old with acute or convalescent COVID-19.

The CDR3 region is CASSLIPGELQYF. The DNA of the CDR3 is TGTGCCAGCAGCCTTATCCCGGGGGAGTTGCAGTACTTC. The chain recombines TRBV7-2 with TRBJ2-7; D possibly corresponds to TRBD2 (6 bases). CDR1 SGHTA and CDR2 FQGNSA come from the germline V gene. The germline V and J ends were trimmed by 5 bases and 9 bases, with 17 bases remaining between them. The CDR3 runs 13 residues.